The present TCR beta chain was sequenced within a study of shared clonotypes between healthy human individuals. Libraries were prepared by immunoSEQ multiplex PCR; TCRdb keeps only in-frame clonotypes and omits some of them. The data hold about 110,000 clones, with under 70% observed a single time. As regards this clone: The sample holds other DNA sequences that translate to the same CDR3.

Donation came from healthy HIV-negative adults that had no recent acute infections or vaccinations. With CCR7-negative CD45RA+ TemRA cells, CD45RO+ cells were combined in CD8 memory. This CDR3 spans 15 amino acids. V was trimmed by 0 bases and J by 0 bases, leaving 8 bases between them. The V gene's germline CDR1 is ENHRY and CDR2 SYGVKD. The rearrangement uses TRBV10-3 and TRBJ1-1, with D perhaps TRBD1 (5 bases). Sequenced: memory CD8+ T cells sorted from blood. Subset described: CD45RO+ cells pooled with CCR7-negative TemRA cells. This clonotype was sampled from a woman aged 30 to 39 in good health. The CDR3 DNA follows: TGTGCCATCAGTGAGTCACAGGACTTGAACACTGAAGCTTTCTTT. It encodes CAISESQDLNTEAFF.